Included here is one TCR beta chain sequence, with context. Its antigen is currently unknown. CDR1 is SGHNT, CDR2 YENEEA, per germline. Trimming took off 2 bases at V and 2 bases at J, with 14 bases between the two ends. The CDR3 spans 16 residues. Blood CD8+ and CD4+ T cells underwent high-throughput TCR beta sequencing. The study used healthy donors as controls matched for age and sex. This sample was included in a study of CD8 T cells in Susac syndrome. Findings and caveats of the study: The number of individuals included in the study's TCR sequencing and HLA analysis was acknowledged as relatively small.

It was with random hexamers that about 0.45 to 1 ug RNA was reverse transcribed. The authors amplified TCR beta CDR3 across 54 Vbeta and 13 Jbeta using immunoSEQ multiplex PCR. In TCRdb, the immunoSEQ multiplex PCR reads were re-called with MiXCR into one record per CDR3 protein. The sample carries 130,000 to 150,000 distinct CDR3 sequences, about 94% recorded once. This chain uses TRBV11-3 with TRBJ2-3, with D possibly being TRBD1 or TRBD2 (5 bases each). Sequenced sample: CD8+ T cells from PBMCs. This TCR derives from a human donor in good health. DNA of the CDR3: TGTGCCAGCAGCTTAAGGGACGGACCGACCACAGATACGCAGTATTTT. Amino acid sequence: CASSLRDGPTTDTQYF.